This record covers a single T cell receptor (beta chain). This record belongs to a study of cytomegalovirus exposure and HLA in healthy donors. With 60 Vbeta and 13 Jbeta primers, the PCR was carried out. Here immunoSEQ multiplex PCR was the method, and the copy in TCRdb shows in-frame clones only, minus some. This table lists more than 40,000 clones. The CDR3 has 14 amino acids. Germline CDR1 is SNHLY and CDR2 is FYNNEI. The V end was cut by 7 bases, the J end by 3 bases, with 16 bases between. Sequenced input: PBMCs. The sequence was obtained from a man aged 35 to 55 in good health and CMV-seropositive. The chain employs TRBV2 and TRBJ2-7; D possibly corresponds to TRBD1 (6 bases). DNA for the CDR3: TGTGCCAGCAAGGGTCGGGACAACCGCTACGAGCAGTACTTC. It is translated as CASKGRDNRYEQYF.